One and the same sample provided the 20 T cell receptor beta chains below, sequenced in a study of response to subunit inactivated influenza vaccine listed by TCRdb under 2018. The library was prepared using RT-PCR. Sequenced using an Illumina HiSeq 2500. Clones were called with MiXCR by TCRdb after fastp trimmed the public reads at Q25, and only in-frame beta chains were retained. When rows share a CDR3 protein, they turn into one entry using the most common DNA and genes. In all, the sample holds 700,000 to 800,000 distinct CDR3 sequences, and approximately 18% of those were seen once. 11% of the sample goes to the ten largest clones. The specimen was PBMCs from blood, collected more than 4 days after vaccination. Receptors originate from a man between 45 and 60 years old who received an inactivated influenza vaccine. Donor details come from another sample of the same person, matched by shared clones.

The table lists this clonotype with a count of one. CDR3 in DNA: TGTGCCAGCAGTTTGCGGACGGCCCGAGGACAGTTCTTC. Translated: CASSLRTARGQFF. The genes are TRBV28 and TRBJ2-1; unclear D gene. The CDR3 contains 13 residues. From germline, CDR1 is MDHEN and CDR2 SYDVKM. V shed 3 bases and J shed 13 bases, with 16 bases lying between them.

In this sample, this clonotype turned up a few times. This chain uses TRBV20-1 with TRBJ2-5; 8 bases map to TRBD2. This CDR3 has 13 amino acids. Germline values: CDR1 DFQATT, CDR2 SNEGSKA (reference sequence). Losses at the gene ends were 2 bases for V and 2 bases for J; bases not matched to a gene: 1. CDR3 bases: TGCAGTGCTAGACCTAGCGGGCAAGAGACCCAGTACTTC. Protein product: CSARPSGQETQYF.

The gene calls are TRBV12-3 or TRBV12-4 and TRBJ2-3; 9 nucleotides agree with TRBD2. Losses at the gene ends were 6 bases for V and 3 bases for J; bases not matched to a gene: 16. The CDR3 covers 18 residues. The CDR3 region has the DNA TGTGCCAGCAGCCTCCCGGATGGTAGCGGGAGCAGTACAGATACGCAGTATTTT. Translation: CASSLPDGSGSSTDTQYF.

The rearrangement joins TRBV5-5 to TRBJ2-7; the D gene is possibly TRBD2 (6 bases). This CDR3 is built from 14 residues. Per germline, CDR1 SGHKS and CDR2 YYEKEE (reference sequence). The ends were cut back, 3 bases at V and 1 base at J, with 11 bases in the middle. CDR3 protein: CASSWVRGSYEQYF. The CDR3 coding sequence is TGTGCCAGCAGCTGGGTGCGGGGTTCCTACGAGCAGTACTTC.

This clonotype was recorded only once. This chain connects TRBV28 to TRBJ2-2; D gene ambiguous. The CDR3 extends over 13 amino acids. Germline V gives CDR1 MDHEN, CDR2 SYDVKM. Trimming took off 10 bases at V and 1 base at J, with 10 bases between the two ends. The CDR3 spells CATLAVNTGELFF. The CDR3 DNA reads TGTGCCACCTTGGCAGTGAACACCGGGGAGCTGTTTTTT.

This clonotype was picked up one time. The chain uses TRBV28 and TRBJ1-3, with D possibly matching TRBD1 (5 bases). The CDR3 is 14 amino acids. Germline CDR1 and CDR2: MDHEN and SYDVKM. V was clipped by 3 bases and J by 4 bases, with 10 bases between them. The CDR3 DNA sequence: TGTGCCAGCAGTTTGGGGGGGATCGGAAACACCATATATTTT. Translation gives CASSLGGIGNTIYF. The complete variable domain, with remaining parts taken from reference TRBV28 and TRBJ1-3, reads DVKVTQSSRYLVKRTGEKVFLECVQDMDHENMFWYRQDPGLGLRLIYFSYDVKMKEKGDIPEGYSVSREKKERFSLILESASTNQTSMYLCASSLGGIGNTIYFGEGSWLTVV.

The CDR3 coding sequence is TGTGCCAGCAGTTTGTCAGGAAGATGGGGCTACGAGCAGTACTTC. Translated, it gives CASSLSGRWGYEQYF. This chain uses TRBV27 with TRBJ2-7; D is ambiguous. Germline CDR1 is MNHEY and CDR2 is SMNVEV (reference sequence). V lost 3 bases to trimming and J lost 3 bases, with 15 bases between them. This CDR3 contains 15 residues.

The gene calls are TRBV29-1 and TRBJ1-1; D is undetermined. V lost 7 bases and J 3 bases, leaving 12 bases between the germline ends. This CDR3 contains 12 residues. Germline-derived CDR1 and CDR2 are SQVTM and ANQGSEA. The CDR3 DNA follows: TGCAGCGCCCATTCGGATTACACTGAAGCTTTCTTT. Translating it yields CSAHSDYTEAFF.

This clonotype was recorded many times. This rearrangement joins TRBV12-3 or TRBV12-4 to TRBJ2-1; TRBD2 agrees at 8 bases. Trimming took 6 bases from V and 8 from J; bases not matched to a gene: 12. This CDR3 has 15 amino acids. Here the CDR3 reads CASRKIAGPSDEQFF. CDR3 DNA: TGTGCCAGCAGAAAAATAGCGGGGCCTAGCGATGAGCAGTTCTTC.

This clonotype was observed at least ten times. The rearrangement uses TRBV4-3 and TRBJ2-7; 7 positions match TRBD1. The CDR3 covers 15 residues. Trimming cost V 0 bases and J 3 bases; bases outside gene matches: 5. The germline gives CDR1 LGHNA, CDR2 YSLEER. The CDR3 region is CASSQDWGQNYEQYF. As DNA, the CDR3 is TGCGCCAGCAGCCAAGATTGGGGACAGAACTACGAGCAGTACTTC.

The chain carries TRBV18 and TRBJ2-3; no firm D call. The CDR3 runs 15 residues. V was trimmed by 1 base and J by 0 bases, leaving 8 bases between them. Looked up from germline, CDR1 is KGHSH and CDR2 is LQKENI. The CDR3 coding sequence is TGTGCCAGCTCACCACGGAAGGCTAGCACAGATACGCAGTATTTT. It translates to CASSPRKASTDTQYF.

The chain combines TRBV4-2 with TRBJ2-1, with D possibly TRBD1 on 6 matching bases. This CDR3 has 13 amino acids. Trimming left V 1 base short and J 15 bases short, with 16 bases between. CDR1 and CDR2 (germline): LGHNA, YNFKEQ. The CDR3 loop reads CASSQASGHSAFF. The CDR3 DNA follows: TGTGCCAGCAGCCAAGCATCGGGACATAGTGCGTTCTTC.

Only a few counts were recorded for this clonotype. The rearrangement joins TRBV5-6 to TRBJ1-1; possible D gene TRBD1, 5 bases. The germline V gene has CDR1 SGHDT and CDR2 YYEEEE. The CDR3 consists of 15 residues. Trimming took 2 bases from V and 1 from J, leaving 12 bases between them. In DNA, the CDR3 is TGTGCCAGCAGCTTTGGGGCCGGGGGGAACACTGAAGCTTTCTTT. Its translation: CASSFGAGGNTEAFF.

This clonotype was observed a handful of times. The chain has TRBV20-1 and TRBJ2-3, with D uncertain. The CDR3 contains 18 residues. The V gene's germline CDR1 is DFQATT and CDR2 SNEGSKA (reference sequence). The ends were cut back, 4 bases at V and 0 bases at J, with 23 bases in the middle. The CDR3 loop is CSAKHPASLHPSTDTQYF. The CDR3 nucleotides read TGCAGTGCTAAACACCCGGCTTCCCTCCACCCTAGCACAGATACGCAGTATTTT.

The chain carries TRBV5-6 and TRBJ1-5; TRBD1 is a possible D gene (6 bases). Trimming took off 5 bases at V and 7 bases at J, with 31 bases between the two ends. The germline CDR1 and CDR2 sequences are SGHDT and YYEEEE. The CDR3 runs to 19 residues. CDR3 residues: CASSSTGTQGFWGRQPQHF. The CDR3 bases are TGTGCCAGCAGTTCCACAGGGACCCAGGGGTTTTGGGGGAGACAGCCCCAGCATTTT.

This clonotype was seen repeatedly, ten times or more. The rearrangement uses TRBV7-9 and TRBJ2-3; 7 bases agree with TRBD1. The CDR3 spans 16 residues. Germline values: CDR1 SEHNR, CDR2 FQNEAQ (reference sequence). V dropped 4 bases and J dropped 0; count of bases not matched to a gene: 7. The CDR3 loop reads CASSYLQGFSTDTQYF. CDR3 nucleotides: TGTGCCAGCAGCTACTTACAGGGGTTCAGCACAGATACGCAGTATTTT.

The genes are TRBV4-3 and TRBJ2-7; 9 nucleotides match TRBD1. The CDR3 runs to 15 residues. The V gene's germline CDR1 is LGHNA and CDR2 YSLEER. With V trimmed by 4 bases and J by 1 base, 5 bases remained unmatched. The CDR3 here is CASSPHGTGSYEQYF. As DNA, the CDR3 is TGCGCCAGCAGCCCCCACGGGACAGGGTCCTACGAGCAGTACTTC.

The rearrangement uses TRBV7-9 and TRBJ2-5; 10 nucleotides align to TRBD2. J was trimmed by 2 bases and V by 3 bases; bases with no gene match: 6. CDR3 size: 16 residues. Germline-derived CDR1 and CDR2 are SEHNR and FQNEAQ (reference sequence). As DNA, the CDR3 is TGTGCCAGCAGCTTTCGGACTAGCGGTCAACAAGAGACCCAGTACTTC. As protein: CASSFRTSGQQETQYF. The variable domain in full, with the rest retrieved from reference TRBV7-9 and TRBJ2-5, is DTGVSQNPRHKITKRGQNVTFRCDPISEHNRLYWYRQTLGQGPEFLTYFQNEAQLEKSRLLSDRFSAERPKGSFSTLEIQRTEQGDSAMYLCASSFRTSGQQETQYFGPGTRLLVL.

The rearrangement links TRBV20-1 to TRBJ2-1; weak D call: TRBD1 (6 bases). The CDR3 spans 16 residues. Trimming removed 6 bases from V and 6 bases from J, with 24 bases in between. Germline CDR1 is DFQATT and CDR2 is SNEGSKA (reference sequence). For the CDR3, the DNA is TGCAGTGCGCTAATGCGACCGGGACAAAAAACCAATGAGCAGTTCTTC. The encoded protein is CSALMRPGQKTNEQFF.

The genes are TRBV5-5 and TRBJ2-2; 7 positions agree with TRBD1. The CDR3 has 15 residues. Trimming removed 5 bases from V and 4 bases from J; junction bases left unmatched: 8. The germline V gene has CDR1 SGHKS and CDR2 YYEKEE (reference sequence). Written as DNA, the CDR3 is TGTGCCAGCAGACGGGACAGTCCCGGCACCGGGGAGCTGTTTTTT. Protein product: CASRRDSPGTGELFF.